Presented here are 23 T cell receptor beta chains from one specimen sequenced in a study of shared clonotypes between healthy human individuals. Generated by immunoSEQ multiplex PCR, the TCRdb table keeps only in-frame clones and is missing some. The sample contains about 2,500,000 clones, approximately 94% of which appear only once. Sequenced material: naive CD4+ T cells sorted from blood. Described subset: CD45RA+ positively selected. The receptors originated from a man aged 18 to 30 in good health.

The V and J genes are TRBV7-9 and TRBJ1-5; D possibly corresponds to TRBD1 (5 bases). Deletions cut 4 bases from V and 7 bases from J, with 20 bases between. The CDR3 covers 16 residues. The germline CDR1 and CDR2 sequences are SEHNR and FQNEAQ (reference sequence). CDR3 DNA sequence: TGTGCCAGCAGCTGGGGGACCGAAGGAGATTCGCAGCCCCAGCATTTT. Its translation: CASSWGTEGDSQPQHF.

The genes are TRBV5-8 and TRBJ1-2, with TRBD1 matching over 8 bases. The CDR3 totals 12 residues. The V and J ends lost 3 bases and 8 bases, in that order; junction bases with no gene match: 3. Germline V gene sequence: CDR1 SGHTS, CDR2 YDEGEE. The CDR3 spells CASSYGTGGYTF. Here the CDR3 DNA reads TGTGCCAGCAGCTATGGGACAGGCGGCTACACCTTC.

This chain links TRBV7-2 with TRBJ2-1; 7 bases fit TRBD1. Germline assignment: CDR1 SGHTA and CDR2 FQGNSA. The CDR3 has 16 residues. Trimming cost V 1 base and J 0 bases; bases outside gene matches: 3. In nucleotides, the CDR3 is TGTGCCAGCAGCTTAGGACAGGGAAACTCCTACAATGAGCAGTTCTTC. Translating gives CASSLGQGNSYNEQFF.

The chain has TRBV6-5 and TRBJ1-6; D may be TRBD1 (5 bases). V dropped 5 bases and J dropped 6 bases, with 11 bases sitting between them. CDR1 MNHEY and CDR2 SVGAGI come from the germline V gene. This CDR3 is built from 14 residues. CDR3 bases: TGTGCCAGCAGTCGGGCAGGGCGTAATTCACCCCTCCACTTT. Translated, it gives CASSRAGRNSPLHF.

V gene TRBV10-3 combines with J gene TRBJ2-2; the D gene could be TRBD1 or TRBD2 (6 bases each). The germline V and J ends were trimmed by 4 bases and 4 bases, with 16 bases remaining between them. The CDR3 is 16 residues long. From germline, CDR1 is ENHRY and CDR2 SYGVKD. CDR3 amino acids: CAISGTGAQGTGELFF. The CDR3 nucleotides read TGTGCCATCAGTGGCACGGGGGCGCAGGGCACCGGGGAGCTGTTTTTT.

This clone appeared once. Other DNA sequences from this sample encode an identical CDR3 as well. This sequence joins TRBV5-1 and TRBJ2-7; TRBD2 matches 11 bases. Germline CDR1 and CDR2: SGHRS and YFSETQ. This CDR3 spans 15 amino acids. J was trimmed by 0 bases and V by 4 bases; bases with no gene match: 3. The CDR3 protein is CASSTGTSGSYEQYF. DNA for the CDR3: TGCGCCAGCAGCACCGGGACTAGCGGCTCCTACGAGCAGTACTTC.

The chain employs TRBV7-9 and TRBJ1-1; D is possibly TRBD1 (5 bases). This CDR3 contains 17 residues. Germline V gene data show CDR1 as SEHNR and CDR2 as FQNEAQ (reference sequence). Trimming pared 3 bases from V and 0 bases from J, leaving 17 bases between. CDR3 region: CASSLTRGKSMNTEAFF. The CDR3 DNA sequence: TGTGCCAGCAGCTTGACCCGGGGCAAAAGCATGAACACTGAAGCTTTCTTT.

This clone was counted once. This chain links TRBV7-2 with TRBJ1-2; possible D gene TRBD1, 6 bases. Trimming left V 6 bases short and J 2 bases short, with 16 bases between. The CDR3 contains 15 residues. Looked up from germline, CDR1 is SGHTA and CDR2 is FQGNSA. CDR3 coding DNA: TGTGCCAGCAGTTTCTCTCTCAGGGGAAACTATGGCTACACCTTC. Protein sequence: CASSFSLRGNYGYTF.

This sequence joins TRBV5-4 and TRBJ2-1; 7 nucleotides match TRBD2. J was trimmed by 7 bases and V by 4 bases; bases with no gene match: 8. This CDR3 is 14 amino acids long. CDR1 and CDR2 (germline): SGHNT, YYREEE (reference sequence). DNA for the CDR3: TGTGCCAGCAGCCTAGGAGGTAGCGGGAATGAGCAGTTCTTC. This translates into CASSLGGSGNEQFF.

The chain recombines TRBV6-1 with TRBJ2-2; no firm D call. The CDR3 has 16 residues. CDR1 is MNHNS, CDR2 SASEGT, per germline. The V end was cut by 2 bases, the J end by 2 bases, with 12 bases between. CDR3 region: CASSESRQYNTGELFF. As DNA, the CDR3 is TGTGCCAGCAGTGAATCTAGGCAGTACAACACCGGGGAGCTGTTTTTT.

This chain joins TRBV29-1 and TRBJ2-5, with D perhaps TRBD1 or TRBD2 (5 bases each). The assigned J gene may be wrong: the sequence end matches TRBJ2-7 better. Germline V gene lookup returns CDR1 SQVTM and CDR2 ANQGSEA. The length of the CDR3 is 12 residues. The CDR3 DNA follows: TGCAGCGTTGGGGACGGCTTATACGAGCAGTACTTC. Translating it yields CSVGDGLYEQYF.

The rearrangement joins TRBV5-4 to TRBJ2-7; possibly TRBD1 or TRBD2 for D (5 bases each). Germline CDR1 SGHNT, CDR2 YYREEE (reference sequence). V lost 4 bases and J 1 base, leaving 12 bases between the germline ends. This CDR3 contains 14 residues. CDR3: CASSAGALSYEQYF. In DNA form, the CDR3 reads TGTGCCAGCAGCGCCGGGGCCCTGTCCTACGAGCAGTACTTC.

Here the CDR3 reads CASSFEGTDTQYF. The CDR3 nucleotides are TGTGCCAGCAGCTTTGAGGGGACAGATACGCAGTATTTT. V is TRBV5-4 and J is TRBJ2-3; TRBD1 or TRBD2 may be the D gene (5 bases each). Per germline, CDR1 SGHNT and CDR2 YYREEE (reference sequence). The V and J ends lost 2 bases and 3 bases respectively, with 7 bases between them. The CDR3 sequence is 13 residues long.

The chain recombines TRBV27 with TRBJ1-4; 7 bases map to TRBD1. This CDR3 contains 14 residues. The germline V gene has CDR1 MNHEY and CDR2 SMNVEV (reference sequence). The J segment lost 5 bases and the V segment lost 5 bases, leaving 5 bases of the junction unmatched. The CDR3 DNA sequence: TGTGCCAGCAGTATCGGACAGGTGAATGAAAAACTGTTTTTT. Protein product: CASSIGQVNEKLFF.

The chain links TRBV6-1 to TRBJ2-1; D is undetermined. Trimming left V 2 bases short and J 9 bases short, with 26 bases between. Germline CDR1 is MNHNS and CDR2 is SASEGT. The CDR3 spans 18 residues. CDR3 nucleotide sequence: TGTGCCAGCAGTGAACCCCACCAGTGGGCGGTCCCAACCAGTGAGCAGTTCTTC. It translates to CASSEPHQWAVPTSEQFF.

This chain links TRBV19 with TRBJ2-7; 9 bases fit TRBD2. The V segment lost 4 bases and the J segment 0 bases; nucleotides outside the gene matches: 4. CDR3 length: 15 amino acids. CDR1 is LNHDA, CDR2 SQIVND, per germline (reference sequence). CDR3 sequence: CASSTLAGDSYEQYF. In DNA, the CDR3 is TGTGCCAGTAGTACTTTAGCGGGAGACTCCTACGAGCAGTACTTC.

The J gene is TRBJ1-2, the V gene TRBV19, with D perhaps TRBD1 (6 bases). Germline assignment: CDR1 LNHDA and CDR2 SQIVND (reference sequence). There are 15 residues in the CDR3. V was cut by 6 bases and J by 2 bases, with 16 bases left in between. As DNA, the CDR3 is TGTGCCAGTAGCCAACCTCACAGGGAAAACTATGGCTACACCTTC. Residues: CASSQPHRENYGYTF.

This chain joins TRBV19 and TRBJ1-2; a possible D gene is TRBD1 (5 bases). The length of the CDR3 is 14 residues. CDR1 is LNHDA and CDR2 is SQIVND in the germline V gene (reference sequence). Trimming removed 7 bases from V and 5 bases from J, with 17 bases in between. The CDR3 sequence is CASTRDAQPYGYTF. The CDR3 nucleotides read TGTGCCAGTACCCGGGACGCCCAACCGTATGGCTACACCTTC.

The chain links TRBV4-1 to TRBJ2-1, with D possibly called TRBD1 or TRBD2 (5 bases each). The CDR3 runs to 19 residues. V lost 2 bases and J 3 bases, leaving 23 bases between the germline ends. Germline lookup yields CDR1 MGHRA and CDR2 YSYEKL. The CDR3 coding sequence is TGCGCCAGCAGCCAACTCTTGTCGGGGACCACCCCTTTCTACAATGAGCAGTTCTTC. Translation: CASSQLLSGTTPFYNEQFF.

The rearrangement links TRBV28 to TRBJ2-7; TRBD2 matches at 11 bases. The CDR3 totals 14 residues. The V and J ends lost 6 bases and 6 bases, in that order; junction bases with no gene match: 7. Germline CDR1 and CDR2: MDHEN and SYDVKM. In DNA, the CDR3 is TGTGCCAGCAGATTAGCGGGGGGGCGAGTCGAGCAGTACTTC. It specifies CASRLAGGRVEQYF.

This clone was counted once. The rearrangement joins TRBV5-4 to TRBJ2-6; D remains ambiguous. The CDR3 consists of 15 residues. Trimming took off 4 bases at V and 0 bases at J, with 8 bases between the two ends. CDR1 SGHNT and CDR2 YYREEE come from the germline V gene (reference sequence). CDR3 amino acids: CASSPSGSGANVLTF. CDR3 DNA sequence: TGTGCCAGCAGCCCGTCCGGCTCTGGGGCCAACGTCCTGACTTTC.

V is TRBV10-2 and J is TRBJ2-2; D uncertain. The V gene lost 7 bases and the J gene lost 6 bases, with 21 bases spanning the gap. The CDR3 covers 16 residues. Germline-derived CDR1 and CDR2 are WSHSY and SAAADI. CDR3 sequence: CASTVRMSPGAGELFF. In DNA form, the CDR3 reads TGCGCCAGCACCGTTAGAATGAGTCCTGGGGCCGGGGAGCTGTTTTTT.

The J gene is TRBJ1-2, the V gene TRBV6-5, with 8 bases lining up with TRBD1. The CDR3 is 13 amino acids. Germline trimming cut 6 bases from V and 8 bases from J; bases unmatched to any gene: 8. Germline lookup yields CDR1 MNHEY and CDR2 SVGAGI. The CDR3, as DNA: TGTGCCAGCAGCCGACAGGGGAACAAAGGCTACACCTTC. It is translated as CASSRQGNKGYTF.